This T cell receptor beta chain emerged from a study of shared clonotypes between healthy human individuals. Across the study: Aged between 18 and 49, the donors were a couple of women and a few men. Study results and limitations: The diversity represented, both genetic and in exposure history, was limited by few donors.

Concerning this clone itself: The antigen is unknown.

Assay execution proceeded at the deep level. Every unsorted PBMC PCR replicate was loaded with roughly 0.3 ug DNA, 25,000 to 30,000 T cell genomes. Generated by immunoSEQ multiplex PCR, the TCRdb table keeps only in-frame clones and is missing some. In the table there are about 480,000 clones, around 79% of which are singletons. The CDR3 is made up of 13 amino acids. V gave up 10 bases and J gave up 3 bases; unmatched junction bases: 8. CDR1 and CDR2 from the germline V gene are MDHEN and SYDVKM. The clonotype comes from a woman aged 40 to 50 in good health. Some clones in this sample may be carry-over from other donors' samples. Sequenced input: PBMCs. The chain has TRBV28 and TRBJ2-5, with 7 bases aligning to TRBD2. As DNA, the CDR3 is TGTGCCATTAAGCGGGGACCTGAAGAGACCCAGTACTTC. Encoded protein: CAIKRGPEETQYF.